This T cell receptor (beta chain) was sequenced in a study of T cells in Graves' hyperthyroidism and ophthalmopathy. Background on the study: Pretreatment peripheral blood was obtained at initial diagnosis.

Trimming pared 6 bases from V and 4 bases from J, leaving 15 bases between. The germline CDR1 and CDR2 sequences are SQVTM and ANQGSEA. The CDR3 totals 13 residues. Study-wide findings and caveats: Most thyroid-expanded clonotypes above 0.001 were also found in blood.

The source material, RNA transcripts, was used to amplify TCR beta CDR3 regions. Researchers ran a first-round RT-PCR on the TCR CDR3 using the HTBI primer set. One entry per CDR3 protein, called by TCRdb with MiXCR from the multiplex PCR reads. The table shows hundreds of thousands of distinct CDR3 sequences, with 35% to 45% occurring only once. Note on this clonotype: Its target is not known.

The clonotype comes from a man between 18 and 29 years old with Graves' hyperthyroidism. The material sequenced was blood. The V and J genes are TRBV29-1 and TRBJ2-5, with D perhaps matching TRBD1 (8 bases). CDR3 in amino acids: CSVEQGGLETQYF. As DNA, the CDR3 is TGCAGCGTGGAACAGGGGGGGTTAGAGACCCAGTACTTC.